This T cell receptor (beta chain) was identified in a study of PD-1 blockade in mismatch repair-deficient tumors. Three pembrolizumab responders had their TCRs sequenced. The junction had 6 bases not matched to a gene; V was cut back by 5 bases and J by 3 bases. Germline V gene lookup returns CDR1 MRHNA and CDR2 SNTAGT. This CDR3 contains 15 residues. Here immunoSEQ multiplex PCR was the method, and the copy in TCRdb shows in-frame clones only, minus some. The sample holds 14,000 or so clones; roughly 84% are singletons and the top ten take under 2%. The rearrangement uses TRBV6-4 and TRBJ2-1, with 8 bases lining up with TRBD1. The starting material was PBMCs, obtained approximately 14 weeks after starting pembrolizumab. This TCR was recovered from an adult with mismatch repair-deficient cancer. The CDR3 here is CASSPQGENYNEQFF. CDR3 DNA sequence: TGTGCCAGCAGTCCACAGGGGGAAAACTACAATGAGCAGTTCTTC.